This T cell receptor beta chain was sequenced in a study of cytomegalovirus exposure and HLA in healthy donors. This PCR relied on a set of 60 Vbeta primers and 13 Jbeta primers. Authors' data handling: Unique TCR beta chains totaled about 78 million in a later count, with roughly 10 million of them shared. TCRdb keeps only in-frame clones here, not all; method: immunoSEQ multiplex PCR. The V and J calls and clone size are taken from that table; D and trimming were inferred from the DNA. The data hold 60,000 to 85,000 clones, with 65% to 85% observed a single time. The study's findings and limits: Earlier findings revealed that most TCR beta V segments proved productive either about 90% or about 30% of the time. The study labeled 164 TCR beta chains cytomegalovirus-associated. 87-base-pair reads could not separate some V segments, including TRBV6-2 and TRBV6-3.

This clone was counted a few times. Antigen specificity is unknown. Trimming took 6 bases from V and 3 from J; bases not matched to a gene: 14. Looked up from germline, CDR1 is SQVTM and CDR2 is ANQGSEA. This CDR3 is built from 15 residues. Sequenced: PBMCs. The sequence derives from a man in his 60s in good health and CMV-seropositive. The gene calls are TRBV29-1 and TRBJ2-7, with 7 bases identical to TRBD1. This CDR3 reads CSVLTLQGRSYEQYF. The DNA of the CDR3 is TGCAGCGTCCTGACCCTACAGGGGCGGAGCTACGAGCAGTACTTC.